The rows below give T cell receptor beta chains drawn from one sample of a study of T cell responses to AZD1222 COVID-19 vaccine. Produced via immunoSEQ multiplex PCR; TCRdb's table is partial and in-frame only. Of 100,000 or so clones in the sample, around 76% were seen once. The sequenced sample was peripheral blood, obtained on day 0 of AZD1222 vaccination. All receptors derive from an adult in good health. CDR3s include the opening cysteine and the closing phenylalanine or tryptophan. A D gene is named only where the DNA matches it firmly. Rows may omit the clone size; those that give it use once, few, many or a size class.

v_call	clone_size	d_call	j_call	cdr3_nt	cdr3_aa
TRBV5-1	few	.	TRBJ1-4	TGCGCCAGCAGCGGCGAGGGCCATAATGAAAAACTGTTTTTT	CASSGEGHNEKLFF
TRBV25-1	.	TRBD1	TRBJ1-1	TGTGCCAGCAGTGACCCCCGGACAGGCGCTAACACTGAAGCTTTCTTT	CASSDPRTGANTEAFF
TRBV4-2	few	.	TRBJ2-2	TGTGCCAGCAGCCAAGAGTACGGGACACTTAACACCGGGGAGCTGTTTTTT	CASSQEYGTLNTGELFF
TRBV3-1/TRBV3-2	few	TRBD2	TRBJ2-2	TGTGCCAGCAGCCAAGATTGCGGGGGGGGCACCGGGGAGCTGTTTTTT	CASSQDCGGGTGELFF
TRBV6-5	.	.	TRBJ1-2	TGTGCCAGCACCACCGGGGGAGCTAACTATGGCTACACCTTC	CASTTGGANYGYTF
TRBV9	.	.	TRBJ1-2	TGTGCCAGCAGCGAGGTCCTAGGGTTTGGCTACACCTTC	CASSEVLGFGYTF
TRBV6-5	.	.	TRBJ1-2	TGTGCCAGCAGTCCCCAGGACGGAGCTAACTATGGCTACACCTTC	CASSPQDGANYGYTF
TRBV21-1	.	.	TRBJ1-1	TGTGCCAGCAGCAAAGTGACAGGGCGCACTGAAGCTTTCTTT	CASSKVTGRTEAFF
TRBV30	few	TRBD1	TRBJ2-7	TGTGCCTGGAGGAGGGGGACAGGGGGATACGAGCAGTACTTC	CAWRRGTGGYEQYF
TRBV9	.	.	TRBJ1-1	TGTGCCAGCAGCGTAGTTCCGGCAGGGATGAACACTGAAGCTTTCTTT	CASSVVPAGMNTEAFF
TRBV5-1	.	.	TRBJ1-5	TGCGCCAGCAGCGAGGGTAAAAGCAATCAGCCCCAGCATTTT	CASSEGKSNQPQHF
TRBV20-1	.	.	TRBJ1-1	TGCAGTGCCCGGAGAGGGATAGAAGCTTTCTTT	CSARRGIEAFF
TRBV12-5	.	.	TRBJ1-5	TGTGCTAGTGGCATCCCTACCCAGCCCCAGCATTTT	CASGIPTQPQHF
TRBV24-1	.	TRBD1	TRBJ2-2	TGTGCCACCAGTGACCCGGACAGGGGACGGCGGACCGGGGAGCTGTTTTTT	CATSDPDRGRRTGELFF
TRBV7-2	.	TRBD1	TRBJ1-2	TGTGCCAGCAGCTACATAGCGACAGGGGGCCTTAACTATGGCTACACCTTC	CASSYIATGGLNYGYTF
TRBV15	.	.	TRBJ1-4	TGTGCCACCCGCTCCGGCTTGAGGGGGGAACTGTTTTTT	CATRSGLRGELFF
TRBV3-1/TRBV3-2	.	TRBD1	TRBJ2-1	TGTGCCAGCAGCCGTGGGACAGGGGGCGCCGTCAATGAGCAGTTCTTC	CASSRGTGGAVNEQFF
TRBV6-5	.	TRBD2	TRBJ2-3	TGTGCCAGCAGTTCGGTCGGCGGGGGGACAGATACGCAGTATTTT	CASSSVGGGTDTQYF
TRBV7-9	once	.	TRBJ2-1	TGTGCCAGCAGCTTACCAGGGGGGCCCTCCTACAATGAGCAGTTCTTC	CASSLPGGPSYNEQFF
TRBV10-3	.	.	TRBJ2-5	TGTGCCATCAGTGAAACCCCCACTGGAGGGACCCAGTACTTC	CAISETPTGGTQYF
TRBV5-1	.	.	TRBJ1-1	TGCGCCAGCAGCTTGGACAGGTTTGGGGCTGAAGCTTTCTTT	CASSLDRFGAEAFF
TRBV5-1	.	.	TRBJ1-1	TGCGCCAGCACCCCGGGGGGGGTATACACTGAAGCTTTCTTT	CASTPGGVYTEAFF
TRBV30	once	.	TRBJ1-1	TGTGCCTGGAACCTTACTGGGAACACTGAAGCTTTCTTT	CAWNLTGNTEAFF
TRBV4-3	.	.	TRBJ2-7	TGCGCCAGCAGCCAAGATCTCCCGGGACAAGCTCCCTACGAGCAGTACTTC	CASSQDLPGQAPYEQYF
TRBV5-1	.	.	TRBJ2-3	TGCGCCAGCAGCTTGGTACCGAACACAGATACGCAGTATTTT	CASSLVPNTDTQYF
TRBV19	.	.	TRBJ2-5	TGTGCCAGTAGTATCGGGTACGGTGGGATGGAGGAGACCCAGTACTTC	CASSIGYGGMEETQYF
TRBV5-1	once	.	TRBJ1-2	TGCGCCAGCAGCTTGGACAGGGTTAGCTATGGCTACACCTTC	CASSLDRVSYGYTF
TRBV3-1/TRBV3-2	once	.	TRBJ1-2	TGTGCCAGCAGCCAAGGGCGCCCCCAAAATGGCTACACCTTC	CASSQGRPQNGYTF